Below are 13 T cell receptor beta chains sequenced from a single sample in a study of control samples from healthy donors and cancer patients. Clones were read by immunoSEQ multiplex PCR, and TCRdb kept only the in-frame ones, dropping some. The sample has fewer than 500,000 clones, around 90% seen once. Source material: PBMCs. All receptors come from a man aged 35-49 years with head and neck cancer.

This sequence joins TRBV4-3 and TRBJ1-2; 8 bases match TRBD1. Looked up from germline, CDR1 is LGHNA and CDR2 is YSLEER. The ends lost 0 bases at V and 2 bases at J; junction bases unmatched: 5. The length of the CDR3 is 16 residues. The CDR3: CASSQDTNRGNYGYTF. CDR3 DNA sequence: TGCGCCAGCAGCCAAGATACGAACAGGGGGAACTATGGCTACACCTTC.

CDR3 nucleotides: TGTGCCACCAGTGATCCCGGGACAGGGAACAATGAGCAGTTCTTC. This sequence encodes CATSDPGTGNNEQFF. The chain links TRBV24-1 to TRBJ2-1; 9 positions match TRBD1. This CDR3 is built from 15 residues. The V gene end was trimmed by 3 bases and the J gene end by 5 bases; junction bases not matched to a gene: 4. Germline V gene sequence: CDR1 KGHDR, CDR2 SFDVKD.

A note on this clone: This CDR3 is also generated by other DNA sequences in the sample. V is TRBV5-1 and J is TRBJ1-2, with 7 bases matching TRBD1. This CDR3 comprises 13 residues. The germline CDR1 and CDR2 sequences are SGHRS and YFSETQ. V gave up 0 bases and J gave up 8 bases; unmatched junction bases: 4. CDR3 nucleotide sequence: TGCGCCAGCAGCTTGGGACAGGGAGGCGGCTACACCTTC. The encoded protein is CASSLGQGGGYTF.

The rearrangement links TRBV6-2 or TRBV6-3 to TRBJ1-1; D is ambiguous. The germline gives CDR1 MNHEY, CDR2 SVGEGT. V was cut by 6 bases and J by 1 base, with 18 bases left in between. The CDR3 contains 16 residues. This CDR3 reads CASSDYTRRKNTEAFF. CDR3 bases: TGTGCCAGCAGCGATTATACCCGACGGAAGAACACTGAAGCTTTCTTT.

J is TRBJ1-5 and V is TRBV30, with TRBD1 as a possible D gene (5 bases). The ends were cut back, 8 bases at V and 7 bases at J, with 18 bases in the middle. The length of the CDR3 is 13 residues. Per germline, CDR1 GTSNPN and CDR2 SVGIG (reference sequence). CDR3 bases: TGTGCCGGCTCTAAGAGGGGTCAACAGCCCCAGCATTTT. This sequence encodes CAGSKRGQQPQHF.

The gene calls are TRBV19 and TRBJ1-2; perhaps TRBD1 as D (5 bases). With 5 bases removed from V and 0 bases from J, the gap between germline ends came to 19 bases. The germline V gene encodes CDR1 LNHDA and CDR2 SQIVND (reference sequence). CDR3 length equals 17 residues. CDR3 nucleotide sequence: TGTGCCAGTAGTCCTGGACAAATAGTCAGCTCTAACTATGGCTACACCTTC. It specifies CASSPGQIVSSNYGYTF.

The chain couples TRBV5-1 to TRBJ2-5, with 12 bases matching TRBD1. The ends lost 6 bases at V and 4 bases at J; junction bases unmatched: 13. The CDR3 totals 17 residues. The V gene's germline CDR1 is SGHRS and CDR2 YFSETQ. This CDR3 reads CASTKGDRGRRGETQYF. The DNA of the CDR3 is TGCGCCAGCACAAAGGGGGACAGGGGGCGCCGGGGAGAGACCCAGTACTTC.

The rearrangement joins TRBV9 to TRBJ2-3, with D possibly matching TRBD1 (6 bases). The V and J ends lost 4 bases and 3 bases respectively, with 9 bases between them. Germline lookup yields CDR1 SGDLS and CDR2 YYNGEE. This CDR3 comprises 13 residues. CDR3 in DNA: TGTGCCAGCAGCCGGGACACTACAGATACGCAGTATTTT. The encoded protein is CASSRDTTDTQYF.

The rearrangement joins TRBV12-3 or TRBV12-4 to TRBJ1-2; D is possibly TRBD1 (6 bases). This CDR3 spans 12 amino acids. Trimming removed 5 bases at V and 2 bases at J, with 6 bases between. This CDR3 is CASSTGNYGYTF. CDR3 coding DNA: TGTGCCAGCAGTACAGGGAACTATGGCTACACCTTC.

V and J are TRBV6-6 and TRBJ2-7, with TRBD2 identical over 13 bases. This CDR3 spans 16 amino acids. From germline, CDR1 is MNHNY and CDR2 SVGAGI (reference sequence). J lost 5 bases, V lost 5 bases, and 9 bases had no gene match. The CDR3 DNA sequence: TGTGCCAGCAGTACGGGACTAGCGGGACTTAGCCACGAGCAGTACTTC. Its translation is CASSTGLAGLSHEQYF.

The rearrangement uses TRBV5-1 and TRBJ1-3; TRBD1 aligns across 7 bases. The V and J ends lost 0 bases and 4 bases, in that order; junction bases with no gene match: 10. Looked up from germline, CDR1 is SGHRS and CDR2 is YFSETQ. This CDR3 has 17 residues. The CDR3 DNA follows: TGCGCCAGCAGCTTGGGGATCGACAGGGCGGGCGGAAACACCATATATTTT. It yields the protein CASSLGIDRAGGNTIYF.

The chain employs TRBV7-9 and TRBJ2-5, with TRBD1 matching 10 bases. The CDR3 extends over 17 amino acids. CDR1 and CDR2 (germline): SEHNR, FQNEAQ (reference sequence). V was clipped by 5 bases and J by 3 bases; unmatched bases: 12. CDR3 nucleotide sequence: TGTGCCAGCAGCCCCACCAGACAGGGGGCGAAAGAAGAGACCCAGTACTTC. The encoded protein is CASSPTRQGAKEETQYF.

The V gene is TRBV28, the J gene TRBJ2-7; the D gene is possibly TRBD1 (6 bases). Germline CDR1 is MDHEN and CDR2 is SYDVKM. The V end lost 5 bases, the J end lost 0 bases, and 17 bases lay between the germline ends. The length of the CDR3 is 16 residues. The chain's CDR3 is CASSHYLWTDSYEQYF. DNA of the CDR3: TGTGCCAGCAGTCACTATTTGTGGACAGACTCCTACGAGCAGTACTTC.